This T cell receptor (beta chain) was recorded in a study of blood T cell repertoires in COVID-19. Study-wide background: The cDNA or gDNA used as material had been derived from T cells, B-cell-depleted T cells, or PBMCs.

As processed by the authors: The authors estimated nucleated cell counts from reference gene primer amplification. Here immunoSEQ multiplex PCR was the method, and the copy in TCRdb shows in-frame clones only, minus some. V, J and clone size derive from that table, while D and trimming were established from the DNA sequence. The table includes just over 650,000 clones, more than 80% detected once. The CDR3 length is 15 residues. V gave up 8 bases and J gave up 6 bases, with 19 bases separating them. Germline V gives CDR1 MNHEY, CDR2 SVGAGI. The sequenced sample was peripheral blood. The chain uses TRBV6-5 and TRBJ1-4; D is perhaps TRBD1 (6 bases). The source is a woman younger than 35 with acute or convalescent COVID-19. DNA of the CDR3: TGTGCCAGCGGGGCAGACAGGTACCAGGATGAAAAACTGTTTTTT. Translated, it gives CASGADRYQDEKLFF.